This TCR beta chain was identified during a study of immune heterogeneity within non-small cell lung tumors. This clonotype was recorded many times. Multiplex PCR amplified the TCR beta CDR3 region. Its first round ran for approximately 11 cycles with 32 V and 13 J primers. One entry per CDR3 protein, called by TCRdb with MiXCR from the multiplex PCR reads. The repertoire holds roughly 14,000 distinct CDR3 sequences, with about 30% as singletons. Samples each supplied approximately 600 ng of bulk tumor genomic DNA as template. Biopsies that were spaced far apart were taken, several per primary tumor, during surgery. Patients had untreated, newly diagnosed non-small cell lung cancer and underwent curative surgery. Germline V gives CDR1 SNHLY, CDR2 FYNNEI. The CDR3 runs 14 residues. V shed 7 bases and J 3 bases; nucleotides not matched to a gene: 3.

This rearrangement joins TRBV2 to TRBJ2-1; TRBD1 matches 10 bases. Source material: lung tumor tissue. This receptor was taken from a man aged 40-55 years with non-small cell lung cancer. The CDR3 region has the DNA TGTGCCAGCACCGGGACAGGGGACTACAATGAGCAGTTCTTC. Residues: CASTGTGDYNEQFF.